This T cell receptor beta chain was identified in a study of T-cell memory formation after mild COVID-19. The overall study: TCR clusters were largely donor specific.

This clonotype was seen only a few times. Its antigen is unidentified. Trimming stripped 3 bases from V and 6 bases from J, with 11 bases between. The CDR3 length is 14 residues. The study, taken as a whole, reports: Some clones that responded turned up in pre-infection memory, which suggests that cross-reactive memory joined in.

Libraries for TCRalpha and TCRbeta carried sample barcodes and unique molecular identifiers via 5'RACE. A single record per CDR3 protein comes from TCRdb applying MiXCR to the 5' RACE reads. Counted here are about 430,000 distinct CDR3 sequences, about 20% occurring once; the ten biggest clones make up 20% to 25%. The sequence was obtained from a man between 18 and 35 years old who had mild COVID-19 (a few samples of this study predate the infection). Cell type and time point are not known. The chain is built from TRBV12-3 or TRBV12-4 and TRBJ2-2; D is unclear. The sequenced material came from PBMCs or a T cell subset sorted from them (not recorded which). The CDR3 sequence: CASSFGNSPGELFF. DNA for the CDR3: TGTGCCAGCAGTTTTGGGAATAGTCCCGGGGAGCTGTTTTTT.